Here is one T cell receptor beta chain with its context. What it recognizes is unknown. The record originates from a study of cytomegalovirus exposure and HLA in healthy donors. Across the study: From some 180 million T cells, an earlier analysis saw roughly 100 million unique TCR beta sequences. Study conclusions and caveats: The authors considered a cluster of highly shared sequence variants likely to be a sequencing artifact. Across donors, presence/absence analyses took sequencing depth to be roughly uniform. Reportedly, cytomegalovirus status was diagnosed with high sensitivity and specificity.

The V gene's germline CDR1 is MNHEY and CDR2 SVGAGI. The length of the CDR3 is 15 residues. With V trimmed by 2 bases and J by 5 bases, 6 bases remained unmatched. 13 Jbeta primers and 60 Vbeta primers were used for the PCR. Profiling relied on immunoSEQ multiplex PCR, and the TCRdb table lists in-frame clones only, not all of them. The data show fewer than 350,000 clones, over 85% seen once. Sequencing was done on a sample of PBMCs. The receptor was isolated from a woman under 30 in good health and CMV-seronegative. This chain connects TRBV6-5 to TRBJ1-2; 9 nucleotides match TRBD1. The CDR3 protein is CASSYRKQGAYGYTF. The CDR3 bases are TGTGCCAGCAGTTACCGCAAACAGGGGGCGTATGGCTACACCTTC.